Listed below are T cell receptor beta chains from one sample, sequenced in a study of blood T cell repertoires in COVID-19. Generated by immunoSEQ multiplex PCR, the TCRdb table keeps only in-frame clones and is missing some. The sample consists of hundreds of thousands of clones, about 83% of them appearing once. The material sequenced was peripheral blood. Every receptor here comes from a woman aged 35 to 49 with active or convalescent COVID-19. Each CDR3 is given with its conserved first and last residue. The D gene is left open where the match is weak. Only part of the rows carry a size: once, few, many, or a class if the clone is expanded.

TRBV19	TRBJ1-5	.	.	CASSPQGGEPQHF	TGTGCCAGTAGTCCCCAGGGTGGGGAGCCCCAGCATTTT
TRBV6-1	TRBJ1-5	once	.	CASSENRNQPQHF	TGTGCCAGCAGTGAAAACAGGAATCAGCCCCAGCATTTT
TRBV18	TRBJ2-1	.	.	CASSPQREPNEQFF	TGTGCCAGCTCACCTCAACGGGAGCCCAATGAGCAGTTCTTC
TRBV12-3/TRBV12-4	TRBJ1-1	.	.	CASSPDRATEAFF	TGTGCCAGCAGTCCGGACAGAGCCACTGAAGCTTTCTTT
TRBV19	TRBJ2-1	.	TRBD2	CASSTLAGGYNEQFF	TGTGCCAGTAGTACACTAGCGGGAGGGTACAATGAGCAGTTCTTC
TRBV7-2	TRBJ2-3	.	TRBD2	CASSLPPGTSGGTDTQYF	TGTGCCAGCAGCTTACCGCCAGGGACTAGCGGGGGGACAGATACGCAGTATTTT
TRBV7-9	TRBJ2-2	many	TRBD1	CASSPQGRGQADGELFF	TGTGCCAGCAGCCCCCAGGGCAGGGGGCAAGCGGACGGGGAGCTGTTTTTT
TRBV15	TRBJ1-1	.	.	CATSRDNRENAFF	TGTGCCACCAGCAGAGATAACAGGGAGAACGCTTTCTTT
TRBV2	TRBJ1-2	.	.	CASSDGGRTGYTF	TGTGCCAGCAGTGATGGGGGGAGGACTGGCTACACCTTC
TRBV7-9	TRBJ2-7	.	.	CASTAGDYEQYF	TGTGCCAGCACCGCAGGGGACTACGAGCAGTACTTC
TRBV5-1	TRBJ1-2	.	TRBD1	CASSRLPRDRDNYGYTF	TGCGCCAGCAGCCGACTTCCCCGGGACAGGGATAACTATGGCTACACCTTC
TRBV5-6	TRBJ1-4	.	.	CASSLSGGPYEKLFF	TGTGCCAGCAGCTTGAGTGGGGGCCCTTATGAAAAACTGTTTTTT
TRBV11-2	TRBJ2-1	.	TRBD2	CASSTIGGDYNEQFF	TGTGCCAGCAGCACTATTGGGGGGGACTACAATGAGCAGTTCTTC
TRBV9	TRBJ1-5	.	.	CASSVGGGQQPQHF	TGTGCCAGCAGCGTCGGGGGGGGCCAGCAGCCCCAGCATTTT
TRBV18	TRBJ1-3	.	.	CASSPTGGVYGGNTIYF	TGTGCCAGCTCACCCACGGGGGGCGTATACGGTGGAAACACCATATATTTT
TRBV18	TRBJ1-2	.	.	CASSLQVEVNGYTF	TGTGCCAGCTCCCTTCAGGTCGAAGTCAATGGCTACACCTTC
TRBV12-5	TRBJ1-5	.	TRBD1	CASGRGQDNQPQHF	TGTGCTAGTGGACGTGGACAGGACAATCAGCCCCAGCATTTT
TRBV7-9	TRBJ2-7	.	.	CASSLGAGLMDEQYF	TGTGCCAGCAGCTTAGGTGCAGGGCTCATGGACGAGCAGTACTTC